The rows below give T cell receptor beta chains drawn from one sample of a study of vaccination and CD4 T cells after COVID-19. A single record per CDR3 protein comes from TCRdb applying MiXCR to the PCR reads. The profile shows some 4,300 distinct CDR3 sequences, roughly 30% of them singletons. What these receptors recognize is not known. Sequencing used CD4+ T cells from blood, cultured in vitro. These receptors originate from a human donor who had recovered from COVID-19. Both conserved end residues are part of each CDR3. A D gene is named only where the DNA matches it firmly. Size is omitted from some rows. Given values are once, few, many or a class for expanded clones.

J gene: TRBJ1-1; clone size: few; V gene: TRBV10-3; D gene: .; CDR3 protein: CAISEPRTNEAFF; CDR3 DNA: TGTGCCATCAGTGAGCCCAGAACCAATGAAGCTTTCTTT
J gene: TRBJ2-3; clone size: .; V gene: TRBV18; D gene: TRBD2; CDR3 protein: CASSPVMVTSGSGDTQYF; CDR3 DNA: TGTGCCAGCTCACCCGTAATGGTGACTAGCGGCTCTGGAGATACGCAGTATTTT
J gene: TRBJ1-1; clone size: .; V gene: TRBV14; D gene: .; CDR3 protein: CASSPRGGVNTEAFF; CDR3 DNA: TGTGCCAGCAGCCCGCGGGGAGGTGTGAACACTGAAGCTTTCTTT
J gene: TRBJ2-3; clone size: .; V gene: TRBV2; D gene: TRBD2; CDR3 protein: CASSEGGGLADTQYF; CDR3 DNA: TGTGCCAGCAGTGAGGGCGGGGGGCTCGCGGATACGCAGTATTTT
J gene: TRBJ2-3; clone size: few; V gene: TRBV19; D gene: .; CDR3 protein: CASSNTGRDTQYF; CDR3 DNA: TGTGCCAGTAGTAATACAGGGCGCGATACGCAGTATTTT
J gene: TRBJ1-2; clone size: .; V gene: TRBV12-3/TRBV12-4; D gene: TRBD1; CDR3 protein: CASRSGQWGAGYTF; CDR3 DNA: TGTGCCAGCAGATCGGGACAGTGGGGGGCTGGCTACACCTTC
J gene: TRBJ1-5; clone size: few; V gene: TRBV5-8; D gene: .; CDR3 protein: CASSLGGAYQPQHF; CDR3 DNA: TGTGCCAGCAGCTTGGGAGGAGCATATCAGCCCCAGCATTTT
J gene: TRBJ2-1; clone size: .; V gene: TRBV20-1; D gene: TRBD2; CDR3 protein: CSATPGLQDNEQFF; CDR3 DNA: TGCAGTGCTACTCCGGGACTACAAGACAATGAGCAGTTCTTC
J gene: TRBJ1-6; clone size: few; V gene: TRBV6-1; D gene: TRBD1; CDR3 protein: CASSSGTGSYNSPLHF; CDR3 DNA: TGTGCCAGCAGCTCCGGGACAGGGTCCTATAATTCACCCCTCCACTTT
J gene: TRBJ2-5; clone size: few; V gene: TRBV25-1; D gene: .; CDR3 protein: CASSESRLLPETQYF; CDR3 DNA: TGTGCCAGCAGTGAATCGCGACTCCTGCCGGAGACCCAGTACTTC
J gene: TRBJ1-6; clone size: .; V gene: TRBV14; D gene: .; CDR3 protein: CASSLLWGPEAIRSPLHF; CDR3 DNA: TGTGCCAGCAGCCTATTATGGGGCCCGGAGGCTATTCGGTCACCCCTCCACTTT
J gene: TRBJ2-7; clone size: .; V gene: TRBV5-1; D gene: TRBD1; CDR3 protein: CASSPIQGNRHEQYF; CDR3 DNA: TGCGCCAGCAGCCCGATACAGGGGAATCGGCACGAGCAGTACTTC
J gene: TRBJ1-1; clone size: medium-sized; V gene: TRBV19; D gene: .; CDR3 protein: CASSRGTPNTEAFF; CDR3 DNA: TGTGCCAGTAGCAGAGGGACGCCTAACACTGAAGCTTTCTTT
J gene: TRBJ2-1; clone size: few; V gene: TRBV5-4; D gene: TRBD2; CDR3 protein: CASSLEASGSEQFF; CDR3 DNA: TGTGCCAGCAGCTTGGAGGCTAGCGGGAGTGAGCAGTTCTTC
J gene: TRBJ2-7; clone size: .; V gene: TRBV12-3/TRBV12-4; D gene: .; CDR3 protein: CASSSPYRSYEQYF; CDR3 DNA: TGTGCCAGCAGCTCCCCCTATCGATCCTACGAGCAGTACTTC
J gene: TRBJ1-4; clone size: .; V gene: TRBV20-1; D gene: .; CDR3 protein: CSARPGRRNEKLFF; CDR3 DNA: TGCAGTGCTAGACCGGGACGGAGGAATGAAAAACTGTTTTTT
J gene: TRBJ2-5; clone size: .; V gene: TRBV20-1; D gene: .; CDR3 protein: CSARRDSYIQETQYF; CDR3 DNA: TGCAGTGCTAGGAGGGACTCCTATATCCAAGAGACCCAGTACTTC
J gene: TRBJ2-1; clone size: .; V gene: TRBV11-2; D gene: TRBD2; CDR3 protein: CASSLAGQNYNEQFF; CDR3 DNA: TGTGCCAGCAGCCTAGCGGGACAGAACTACAATGAGCAGTTCTTC
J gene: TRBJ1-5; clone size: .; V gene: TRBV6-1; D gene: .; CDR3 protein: CASSRGVGNQPQHF; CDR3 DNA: TGTGCCAGCAGTCGGGGGGTTGGCAATCAGCCCCAGCATTTT
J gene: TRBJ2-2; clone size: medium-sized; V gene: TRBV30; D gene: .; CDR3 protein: CAWSRHNTGELFF; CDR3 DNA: TGTGCCTGGAGTCGGCATAACACCGGGGAGCTGTTTTTT
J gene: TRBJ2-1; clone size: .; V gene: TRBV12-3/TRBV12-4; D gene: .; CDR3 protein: CASSLLLARAGNEQFF; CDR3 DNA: TGTGCCAGCAGTTTACTCCTAGCCCGGGCGGGGAATGAGCAGTTCTTC
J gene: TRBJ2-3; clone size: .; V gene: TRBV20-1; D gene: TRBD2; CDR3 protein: CSARPGLAGYEDTQYF; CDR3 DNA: TGCAGTGCTAGGCCCGGACTAGCGGGGTACGAAGATACGCAGTATTTT
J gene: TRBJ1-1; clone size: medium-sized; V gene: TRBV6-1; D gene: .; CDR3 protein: CASIRETEAFF; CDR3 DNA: TGTGCCAGCATTAGGGAGACTGAAGCTTTCTTT
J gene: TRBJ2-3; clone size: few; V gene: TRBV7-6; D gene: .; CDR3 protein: CASSLGGRVGSDTQYF; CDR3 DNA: TGTGCCAGCAGCTTAGGAGGAAGGGTCGGGTCGGATACGCAGTATTTT
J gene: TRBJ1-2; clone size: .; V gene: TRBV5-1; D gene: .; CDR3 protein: CASKLEGGYTF; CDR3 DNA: TGCGCCAGCAAGTTAGAGGGTGGCTACACCTTC
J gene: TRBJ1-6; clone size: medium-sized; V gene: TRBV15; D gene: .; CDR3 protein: CATSRDRWIAGASNNSPLHF; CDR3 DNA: TGTGCCACCAGCAGAGATCGGTGGATCGCCGGGGCCAGTAATAATTCACCCCTCCACTTT
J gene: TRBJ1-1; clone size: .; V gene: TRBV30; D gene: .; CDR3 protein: CAWSRGHRDTEAFF; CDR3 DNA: TGTGCCTGGAGTCGCGGACATAGGGACACTGAAGCTTTCTTT
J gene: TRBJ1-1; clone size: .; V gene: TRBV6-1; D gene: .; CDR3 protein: CASSRGVRGTEAFF; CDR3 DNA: TGTGCCAGCAGTAGGGGGGTAAGGGGCACTGAAGCTTTCTTT
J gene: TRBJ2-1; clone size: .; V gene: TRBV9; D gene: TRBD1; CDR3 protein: CASSVGTGGNNEQFF; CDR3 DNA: TGTGCCAGCAGCGTCGGGACAGGGGGTAACAATGAGCAGTTCTTC
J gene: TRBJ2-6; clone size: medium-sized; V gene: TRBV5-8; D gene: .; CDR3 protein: CASSLNKWVGHGANVLTF; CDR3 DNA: TGTGCCAGCAGCTTGAATAAATGGGTGGGCCACGGGGCCAACGTCCTGACTTTC
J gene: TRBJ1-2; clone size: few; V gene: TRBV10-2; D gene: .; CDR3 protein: CASTETGFYGYTF; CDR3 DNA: TGCGCCAGCACTGAGACTGGCTTCTATGGCTACACCTTC
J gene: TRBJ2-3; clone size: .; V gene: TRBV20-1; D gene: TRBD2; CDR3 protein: CSATKAGSTDTQYF; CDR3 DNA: TGCAGTGCTACAAAAGCGGGGAGCACAGATACGCAGTATTTT
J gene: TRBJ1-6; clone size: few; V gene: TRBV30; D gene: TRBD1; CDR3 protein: CAWSGGTGNSPLHF; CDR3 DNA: TGTGCCTGGAGTGGAGGGACAGGGAATTCACCCCTCCACTTT
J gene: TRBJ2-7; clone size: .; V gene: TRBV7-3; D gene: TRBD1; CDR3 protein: CASSSRQGGGEQYF; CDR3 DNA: TGTGCCAGCAGCTCGAGACAGGGTGGTGGCGAGCAGTACTTC
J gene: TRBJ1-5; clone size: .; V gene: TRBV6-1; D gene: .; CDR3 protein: CASSVAGGNQPQHF; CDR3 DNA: TGTGCCAGCAGTGTGGCGGGTGGTAATCAGCCCCAGCATTTT
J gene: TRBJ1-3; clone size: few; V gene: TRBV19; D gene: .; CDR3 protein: CASSMNSYSGNTIYF; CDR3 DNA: TGTGCCAGTAGTATGAACAGTTACTCTGGAAACACCATATATTTT